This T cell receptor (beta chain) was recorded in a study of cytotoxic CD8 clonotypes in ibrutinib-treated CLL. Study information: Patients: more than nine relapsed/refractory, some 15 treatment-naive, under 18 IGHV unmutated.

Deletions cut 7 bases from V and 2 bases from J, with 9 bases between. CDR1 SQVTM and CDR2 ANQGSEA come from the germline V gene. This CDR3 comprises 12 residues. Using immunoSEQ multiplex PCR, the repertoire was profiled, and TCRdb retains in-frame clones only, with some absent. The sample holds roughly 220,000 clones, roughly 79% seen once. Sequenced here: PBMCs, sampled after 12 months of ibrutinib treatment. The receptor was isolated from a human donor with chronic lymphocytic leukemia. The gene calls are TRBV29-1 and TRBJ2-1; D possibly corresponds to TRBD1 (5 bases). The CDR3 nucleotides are TGCAGCGGGGGCCTCCCCTACAATGAGCAGTTCTTC. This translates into CSGGLPYNEQFF.